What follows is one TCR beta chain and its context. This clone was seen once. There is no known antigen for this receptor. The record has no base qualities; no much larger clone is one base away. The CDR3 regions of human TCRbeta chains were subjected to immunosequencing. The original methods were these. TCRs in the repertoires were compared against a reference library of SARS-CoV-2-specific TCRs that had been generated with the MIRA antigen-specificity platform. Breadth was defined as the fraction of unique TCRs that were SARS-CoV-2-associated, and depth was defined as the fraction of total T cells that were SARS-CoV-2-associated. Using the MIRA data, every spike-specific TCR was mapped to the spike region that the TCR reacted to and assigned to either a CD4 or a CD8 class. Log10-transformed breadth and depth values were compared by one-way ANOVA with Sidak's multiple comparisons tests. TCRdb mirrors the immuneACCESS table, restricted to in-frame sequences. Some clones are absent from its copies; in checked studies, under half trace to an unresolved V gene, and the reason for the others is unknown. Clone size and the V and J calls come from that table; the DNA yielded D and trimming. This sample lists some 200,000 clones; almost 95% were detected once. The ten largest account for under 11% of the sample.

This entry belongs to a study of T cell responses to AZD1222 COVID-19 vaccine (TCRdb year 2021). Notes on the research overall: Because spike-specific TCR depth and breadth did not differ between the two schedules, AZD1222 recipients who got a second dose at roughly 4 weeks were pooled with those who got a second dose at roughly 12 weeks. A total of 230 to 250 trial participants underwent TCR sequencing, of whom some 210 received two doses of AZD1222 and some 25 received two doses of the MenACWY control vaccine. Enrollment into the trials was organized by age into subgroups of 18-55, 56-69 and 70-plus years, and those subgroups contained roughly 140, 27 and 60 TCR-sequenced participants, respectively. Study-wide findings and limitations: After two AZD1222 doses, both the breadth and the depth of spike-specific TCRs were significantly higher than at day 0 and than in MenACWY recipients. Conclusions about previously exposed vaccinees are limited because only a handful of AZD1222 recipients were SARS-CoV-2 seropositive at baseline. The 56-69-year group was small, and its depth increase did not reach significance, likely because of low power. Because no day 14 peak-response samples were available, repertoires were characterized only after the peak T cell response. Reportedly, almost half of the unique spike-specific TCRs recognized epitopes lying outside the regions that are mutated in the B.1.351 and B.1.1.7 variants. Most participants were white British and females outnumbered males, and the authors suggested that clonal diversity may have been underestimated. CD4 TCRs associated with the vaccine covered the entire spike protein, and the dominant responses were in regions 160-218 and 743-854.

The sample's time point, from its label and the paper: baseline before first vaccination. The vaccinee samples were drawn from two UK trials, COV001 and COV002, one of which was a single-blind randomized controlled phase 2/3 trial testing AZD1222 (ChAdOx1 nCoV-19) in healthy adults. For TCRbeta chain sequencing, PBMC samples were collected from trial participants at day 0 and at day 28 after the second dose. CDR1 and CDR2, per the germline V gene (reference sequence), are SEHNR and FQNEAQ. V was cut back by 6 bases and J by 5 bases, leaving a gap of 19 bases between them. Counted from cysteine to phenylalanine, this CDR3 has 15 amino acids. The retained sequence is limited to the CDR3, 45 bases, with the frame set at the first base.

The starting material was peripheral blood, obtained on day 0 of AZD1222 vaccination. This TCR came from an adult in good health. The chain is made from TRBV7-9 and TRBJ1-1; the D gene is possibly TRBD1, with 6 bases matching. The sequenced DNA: TGTGCCAGCAGGGTACAGGGTAAAATCGAGACTGAAGCTTTCTTT. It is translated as CASRVQGKIETEAFF.